The 3 T cell receptor beta chains below were found in one sample sequenced in a study of T cells in Graves' hyperthyroidism and ophthalmopathy. TCR beta CDR3 region amplification was performed from RNA transcripts. The TCR CDR3 was amplified in a first-round RT-PCR using the HTBI primer set. Using its own MiXCR run on the multiplex PCR reads, TCRdb lists one record per CDR3 protein. This table holds about 350,000 distinct CDR3 sequences, 11% to 15% found once. The sequenced sample consisted of blood. Every receptor here comes from a woman in her twenties or thirties with Graves' hyperthyroidism.

This chain connects TRBV6-2 or TRBV6-3 to TRBJ2-3; D could derive from TRBD1 or TRBD2 (5 bases each). The CDR3 runs 16 residues. The V gene's germline CDR1 is MNHEY and CDR2 SVGEGT. Deletions cut 5 bases from V and 5 bases from J, with 20 bases between. The CDR3 nucleotides read TGTGCCAGCAGTCCTAATAGCAACCCTGGGGGAGATACGCAGTATTTT. Protein sequence: CASSPNSNPGGDTQYF.

The V gene is TRBV7-2, the J gene TRBJ1-4; 8 nucleotides agree with TRBD1. Looked up from germline, CDR1 is SGHTA and CDR2 is FQGNSA. V was clipped by 1 base and J by 3 bases; unmatched bases: 10. The CDR3 is 18 residues long. CDR3: CASSLVGRGRFSNEKLFF. DNA for the CDR3: TGTGCCAGCAGCTTAGTCGGCAGGGGGCGCTTCTCTAATGAAAAACTGTTTTTT.

In its sample, this clonotype was seen many times. The chain uses TRBV6-1 and TRBJ2-3; 8 positions match TRBD2. The V gene end was trimmed by 9 bases and the J gene end by 3 bases; junction bases not matched to a gene: 11. The CDR3 totals 15 residues. CDR1 is MNHNS and CDR2 is SASEGT in the germline V gene. The CDR3 DNA reads TGTGCCAGTACAGAGAGCGGGAGCGGTACAGATACGCAGTATTTT. It specifies CASTESGSGTDTQYF.